Here is one TCR beta chain with its context. Its target is not known. This sample was taken from a study of PD-1 blockade in classical Hodgkin lymphoma. Overall study results and limits: The study found that TCR diversity rose significantly by C4D1 in CD4+ but not CD8+ cells.

V lost 4 bases and J lost 5; bases outside the gene matches: 11. Germline CDR1 is SGHTA and CDR2 is FQGNSA. This CDR3 region has 16 residues. The protocol was immunoSEQ multiplex PCR, while the TCRdb copy is restricted to in-frame clones and leaves out a portion. The sample has roughly 41,000 clones; roughly 70% are singletons. Brentuximab vedotin exposure varied, and every patient relapsed after autologous stem cell transplantation. Complete response, partial response or progressive disease were the best responses. The sequences come from peripheral blood mononuclear cells (PBMCs), collected at baseline. This chain links TRBV7-2 with TRBJ2-5; 9 bases map to TRBD2. The source of this sequence is a human donor with classical Hodgkin lymphoma. The CDR3 nucleotides read TGTGCCAGCAGCTCCCGAGGGCGGGAGGGCCGGGAGACCCAGTACTTC. Translation gives CASSSRGREGRETQYF.